The 11 T cell receptor beta chains below come from one sample, sequenced in a study of blood T cell repertoires in COVID-19. TCRdb's copy holds only in-frame clones and misses some; the assay was immunoSEQ multiplex PCR. The sample carries some 220,000 clones, approximately 85% recorded once. Sequenced input: peripheral blood. The receptors originated from a woman between 65 and 79 years old with COVID-19, enrolled during active disease.

A note on this clone: Other DNA sequences in the sample encode the same CDR3. The chain joins TRBV7-9 to TRBJ2-5, with 8 bases identical to TRBD2. Germline CDR1 SEHNR, CDR2 FQNEAQ (reference sequence). V shed 8 bases and J 1 base; nucleotides not matched to a gene: 9. The CDR3 is 15 amino acids. The CDR3 DNA is TGTGCCAGCTCGGGCGGGGGGCTGGGCCAAGAGACCCAGTACTTC. Its translation: CASSGGGLGQETQYF.

This clone has more than one count but fewer than ten. J is TRBJ1-3 and V is TRBV13; a possible D gene is TRBD1 (5 bases). The CDR3 is 17 residues long. Germline-derived CDR1 and CDR2 are PRHDT and FYEKMQ (reference sequence). V was trimmed by 0 bases and J by 1 base, leaving 13 bases between them. In nucleotides, the CDR3 is TGTGCCAGCAGCTTAGGGTCGGACATAGGGTCTGGAAACACCATATATTTT. Translating it yields CASSLGSDIGSGNTIYF. Looking up the rest from reference TRBV13 and TRBJ1-3 gives the full variable domain: AAGVIQSPRHLIKEKRETATLKCYPIPRHDTVYWYQQGPGQDPQFLISFYEKMQSDKGSIPDRFSAQQFSDYHSELNMSSLELGDSALYFCASSLGSDIGSGNTIYFGEGSWLTVV.

V usage is TRBV29-1 and J usage is TRBJ1-2; D is uncertain. V was shortened by 6 bases and J by 1 base, with 15 bases between the two germline ends. The CDR3 extends over 14 amino acids. Germline V gene data show CDR1 as SQVTM and CDR2 as ANQGSEA. The CDR3 nucleotides are TGCAGCGTGGAGTCGGGAGGGCTTAACTATGGCTACACCTTC. Residues: CSVESGGLNYGYTF. The full variable domain, rest sourced from reference TRBV29-1 and TRBJ1-2, is SAVISQKPSRDICQRGTSLTIQCQVDSQVTMMFWYRQQPGQSLTLIATANQGSEATYESGFVIDKFPISRPNLTFSTLTVSNMSPEDSSIYLCSVESGGLNYGYTFGSGTRLTVV.

The V call is TRBV19, the J call TRBJ1-5, with 7 bases identical to TRBD1. Trimming cost V 5 bases and J 3 bases; bases outside gene matches: 7. CDR1 and CDR2 (germline): LNHDA, SQIVND (reference sequence). This CDR3 has 15 residues. In DNA form, the CDR3 reads TGTGCCAGTAGTCTGGGACAGCGTGACAATCAGCCCCAGCATTTT. Translating gives CASSLGQRDNQPQHF.

The genes are TRBV18 and TRBJ1-2; a weak D match, TRBD1 (5 bases). The germline V and J ends were trimmed by 2 bases and 5 bases, with 21 bases remaining between them. The CDR3 consists of 17 residues. Germline CDR1 KGHSH, CDR2 LQKENI. The CDR3 is CASSPISQGYLSYGYTF. For the CDR3, the DNA is TGTGCCAGCTCACCAATAAGCCAGGGCTACCTTTCATATGGCTACACCTTC.

The V gene is TRBV6-5, the J gene TRBJ2-1, with D hard to call. Germline CDR1 reads MNHEY; CDR2 reads SVGAGI. CDR3 length: 15 residues. Trimming pared 0 bases from V and 2 bases from J, leaving 8 bases between. The CDR3 nucleotides are TGTGCCAGCAGTTACTCCGCAACGGCCTACAATGAGCAGTTCTTC. Translating gives CASSYSATAYNEQFF.

V usage is TRBV18 and J usage is TRBJ2-7; D is perhaps TRBD2 (6 bases). Trimming pared 6 bases from V and 7 bases from J, leaving 16 bases between. Germline assignment: CDR1 KGHSH and CDR2 LQKENI. The CDR3 length is 13 residues. The CDR3 nucleotides are TGTGCCAGCTCCCCCAATGCCGGGGGAGAGCAGTACTTC. Its protein product is CASSPNAGGEQYF.

V usage is TRBV28 and J usage is TRBJ2-5; D is perhaps TRBD2 (6 bases). V dropped 10 bases and J dropped 4 bases, with 31 bases sitting between them. CDR1 is MDHEN and CDR2 is SYDVKM in the germline V gene. The CDR3 is 18 amino acids. The CDR3 loop is CATSTGTKIPGLVETQYF. CDR3 sequence (DNA): TGTGCCACTTCTACCGGGACCAAAATTCCGGGACTCGTAGAGACCCAGTACTTC.

J is TRBJ1-2 and V is TRBV2; the match to TRBD1 covers 7 bases. V was clipped by 10 bases and J by 8 bases; unmatched bases: 13. The CDR3 has 13 amino acids. Germline assignment: CDR1 SNHLY and CDR2 FYNNEI. In DNA form, the CDR3 reads TGTGCCACTTTCTTACAGGGGCCTACGGGCTACACCTTC. Protein: CATFLQGPTGYTF.

This chain joins TRBV9 and TRBJ2-3; 10 bases agree with TRBD2. V shed 3 bases, J shed 6 bases, and the junction held 13 bases outside the gene matches. This CDR3 comprises 17 residues. The germline gives CDR1 SGDLS, CDR2 YYNGEE. CDR3 nucleotide sequence: TGTGCCAGCAGCGCGAAGCGGGAGGGCCCTAGTAGGGATACGCAGTATTTT. As protein: CASSAKREGPSRDTQYF.

This chain joins TRBV28 and TRBJ2-5, with D maybe TRBD2 (5 bases). The CDR3 spans 14 residues. V was pared by 5 bases and J by 2 bases, with 12 bases between. The germline V gene has CDR1 MDHEN and CDR2 SYDVKM. The CDR3 DNA is TGTGCCAGCAGTCGAAAGAGGGTACAAGAGACCCAGTACTTC. Its translation: CASSRKRVQETQYF.